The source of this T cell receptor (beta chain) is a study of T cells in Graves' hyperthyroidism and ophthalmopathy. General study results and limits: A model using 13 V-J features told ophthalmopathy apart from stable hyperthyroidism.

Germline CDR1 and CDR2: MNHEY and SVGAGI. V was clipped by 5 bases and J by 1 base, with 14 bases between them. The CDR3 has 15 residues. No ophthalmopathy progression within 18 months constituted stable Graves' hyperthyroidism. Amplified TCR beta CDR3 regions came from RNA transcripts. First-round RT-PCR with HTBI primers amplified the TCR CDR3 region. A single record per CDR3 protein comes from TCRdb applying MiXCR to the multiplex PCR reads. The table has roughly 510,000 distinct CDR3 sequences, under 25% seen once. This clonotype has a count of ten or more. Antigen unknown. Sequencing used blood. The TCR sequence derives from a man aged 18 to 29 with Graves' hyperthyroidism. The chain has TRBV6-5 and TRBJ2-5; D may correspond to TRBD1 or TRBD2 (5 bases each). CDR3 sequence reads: CASSHVGTAQETQYF. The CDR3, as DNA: TGTGCCAGCAGTCACGTTGGGACGGCCCAAGAGACCCAGTACTTC.